The clone carrying this T cell receptor (beta chain) was found once. These data belong to a study of OX40 agonist ivuxolimab in advanced cancers. Sequenced by immunoSEQ multiplex PCR; TCRdb stores in-frame clones only, minus some. The table lists around 38,000 clones, approximately 80% of them singletons. This CDR3 is built from 15 residues. V shed 6 bases and J shed 4 bases, with 18 bases lying between them. CDR1 and CDR2 (germline): SNHLY, FYNNEI. Here the sequenced sample was CD4+ or CD8+ T cells sorted from blood, taken in a trial of the OX40 agonist ivuxolimab. The rearrangement links TRBV2 to TRBJ1-2, with TRBD1 as a possible D gene (6 bases). This receptor was obtained from an adult with an advanced solid tumor such as melanoma, head and neck, liver or kidney cancer. In nucleotides, the CDR3 is TGTGCCAGCAGCCCCCCGCGGGGGGCGGGCTATGGCTACACCTTC. Amino acids: CASSPPRGAGYGYTF.